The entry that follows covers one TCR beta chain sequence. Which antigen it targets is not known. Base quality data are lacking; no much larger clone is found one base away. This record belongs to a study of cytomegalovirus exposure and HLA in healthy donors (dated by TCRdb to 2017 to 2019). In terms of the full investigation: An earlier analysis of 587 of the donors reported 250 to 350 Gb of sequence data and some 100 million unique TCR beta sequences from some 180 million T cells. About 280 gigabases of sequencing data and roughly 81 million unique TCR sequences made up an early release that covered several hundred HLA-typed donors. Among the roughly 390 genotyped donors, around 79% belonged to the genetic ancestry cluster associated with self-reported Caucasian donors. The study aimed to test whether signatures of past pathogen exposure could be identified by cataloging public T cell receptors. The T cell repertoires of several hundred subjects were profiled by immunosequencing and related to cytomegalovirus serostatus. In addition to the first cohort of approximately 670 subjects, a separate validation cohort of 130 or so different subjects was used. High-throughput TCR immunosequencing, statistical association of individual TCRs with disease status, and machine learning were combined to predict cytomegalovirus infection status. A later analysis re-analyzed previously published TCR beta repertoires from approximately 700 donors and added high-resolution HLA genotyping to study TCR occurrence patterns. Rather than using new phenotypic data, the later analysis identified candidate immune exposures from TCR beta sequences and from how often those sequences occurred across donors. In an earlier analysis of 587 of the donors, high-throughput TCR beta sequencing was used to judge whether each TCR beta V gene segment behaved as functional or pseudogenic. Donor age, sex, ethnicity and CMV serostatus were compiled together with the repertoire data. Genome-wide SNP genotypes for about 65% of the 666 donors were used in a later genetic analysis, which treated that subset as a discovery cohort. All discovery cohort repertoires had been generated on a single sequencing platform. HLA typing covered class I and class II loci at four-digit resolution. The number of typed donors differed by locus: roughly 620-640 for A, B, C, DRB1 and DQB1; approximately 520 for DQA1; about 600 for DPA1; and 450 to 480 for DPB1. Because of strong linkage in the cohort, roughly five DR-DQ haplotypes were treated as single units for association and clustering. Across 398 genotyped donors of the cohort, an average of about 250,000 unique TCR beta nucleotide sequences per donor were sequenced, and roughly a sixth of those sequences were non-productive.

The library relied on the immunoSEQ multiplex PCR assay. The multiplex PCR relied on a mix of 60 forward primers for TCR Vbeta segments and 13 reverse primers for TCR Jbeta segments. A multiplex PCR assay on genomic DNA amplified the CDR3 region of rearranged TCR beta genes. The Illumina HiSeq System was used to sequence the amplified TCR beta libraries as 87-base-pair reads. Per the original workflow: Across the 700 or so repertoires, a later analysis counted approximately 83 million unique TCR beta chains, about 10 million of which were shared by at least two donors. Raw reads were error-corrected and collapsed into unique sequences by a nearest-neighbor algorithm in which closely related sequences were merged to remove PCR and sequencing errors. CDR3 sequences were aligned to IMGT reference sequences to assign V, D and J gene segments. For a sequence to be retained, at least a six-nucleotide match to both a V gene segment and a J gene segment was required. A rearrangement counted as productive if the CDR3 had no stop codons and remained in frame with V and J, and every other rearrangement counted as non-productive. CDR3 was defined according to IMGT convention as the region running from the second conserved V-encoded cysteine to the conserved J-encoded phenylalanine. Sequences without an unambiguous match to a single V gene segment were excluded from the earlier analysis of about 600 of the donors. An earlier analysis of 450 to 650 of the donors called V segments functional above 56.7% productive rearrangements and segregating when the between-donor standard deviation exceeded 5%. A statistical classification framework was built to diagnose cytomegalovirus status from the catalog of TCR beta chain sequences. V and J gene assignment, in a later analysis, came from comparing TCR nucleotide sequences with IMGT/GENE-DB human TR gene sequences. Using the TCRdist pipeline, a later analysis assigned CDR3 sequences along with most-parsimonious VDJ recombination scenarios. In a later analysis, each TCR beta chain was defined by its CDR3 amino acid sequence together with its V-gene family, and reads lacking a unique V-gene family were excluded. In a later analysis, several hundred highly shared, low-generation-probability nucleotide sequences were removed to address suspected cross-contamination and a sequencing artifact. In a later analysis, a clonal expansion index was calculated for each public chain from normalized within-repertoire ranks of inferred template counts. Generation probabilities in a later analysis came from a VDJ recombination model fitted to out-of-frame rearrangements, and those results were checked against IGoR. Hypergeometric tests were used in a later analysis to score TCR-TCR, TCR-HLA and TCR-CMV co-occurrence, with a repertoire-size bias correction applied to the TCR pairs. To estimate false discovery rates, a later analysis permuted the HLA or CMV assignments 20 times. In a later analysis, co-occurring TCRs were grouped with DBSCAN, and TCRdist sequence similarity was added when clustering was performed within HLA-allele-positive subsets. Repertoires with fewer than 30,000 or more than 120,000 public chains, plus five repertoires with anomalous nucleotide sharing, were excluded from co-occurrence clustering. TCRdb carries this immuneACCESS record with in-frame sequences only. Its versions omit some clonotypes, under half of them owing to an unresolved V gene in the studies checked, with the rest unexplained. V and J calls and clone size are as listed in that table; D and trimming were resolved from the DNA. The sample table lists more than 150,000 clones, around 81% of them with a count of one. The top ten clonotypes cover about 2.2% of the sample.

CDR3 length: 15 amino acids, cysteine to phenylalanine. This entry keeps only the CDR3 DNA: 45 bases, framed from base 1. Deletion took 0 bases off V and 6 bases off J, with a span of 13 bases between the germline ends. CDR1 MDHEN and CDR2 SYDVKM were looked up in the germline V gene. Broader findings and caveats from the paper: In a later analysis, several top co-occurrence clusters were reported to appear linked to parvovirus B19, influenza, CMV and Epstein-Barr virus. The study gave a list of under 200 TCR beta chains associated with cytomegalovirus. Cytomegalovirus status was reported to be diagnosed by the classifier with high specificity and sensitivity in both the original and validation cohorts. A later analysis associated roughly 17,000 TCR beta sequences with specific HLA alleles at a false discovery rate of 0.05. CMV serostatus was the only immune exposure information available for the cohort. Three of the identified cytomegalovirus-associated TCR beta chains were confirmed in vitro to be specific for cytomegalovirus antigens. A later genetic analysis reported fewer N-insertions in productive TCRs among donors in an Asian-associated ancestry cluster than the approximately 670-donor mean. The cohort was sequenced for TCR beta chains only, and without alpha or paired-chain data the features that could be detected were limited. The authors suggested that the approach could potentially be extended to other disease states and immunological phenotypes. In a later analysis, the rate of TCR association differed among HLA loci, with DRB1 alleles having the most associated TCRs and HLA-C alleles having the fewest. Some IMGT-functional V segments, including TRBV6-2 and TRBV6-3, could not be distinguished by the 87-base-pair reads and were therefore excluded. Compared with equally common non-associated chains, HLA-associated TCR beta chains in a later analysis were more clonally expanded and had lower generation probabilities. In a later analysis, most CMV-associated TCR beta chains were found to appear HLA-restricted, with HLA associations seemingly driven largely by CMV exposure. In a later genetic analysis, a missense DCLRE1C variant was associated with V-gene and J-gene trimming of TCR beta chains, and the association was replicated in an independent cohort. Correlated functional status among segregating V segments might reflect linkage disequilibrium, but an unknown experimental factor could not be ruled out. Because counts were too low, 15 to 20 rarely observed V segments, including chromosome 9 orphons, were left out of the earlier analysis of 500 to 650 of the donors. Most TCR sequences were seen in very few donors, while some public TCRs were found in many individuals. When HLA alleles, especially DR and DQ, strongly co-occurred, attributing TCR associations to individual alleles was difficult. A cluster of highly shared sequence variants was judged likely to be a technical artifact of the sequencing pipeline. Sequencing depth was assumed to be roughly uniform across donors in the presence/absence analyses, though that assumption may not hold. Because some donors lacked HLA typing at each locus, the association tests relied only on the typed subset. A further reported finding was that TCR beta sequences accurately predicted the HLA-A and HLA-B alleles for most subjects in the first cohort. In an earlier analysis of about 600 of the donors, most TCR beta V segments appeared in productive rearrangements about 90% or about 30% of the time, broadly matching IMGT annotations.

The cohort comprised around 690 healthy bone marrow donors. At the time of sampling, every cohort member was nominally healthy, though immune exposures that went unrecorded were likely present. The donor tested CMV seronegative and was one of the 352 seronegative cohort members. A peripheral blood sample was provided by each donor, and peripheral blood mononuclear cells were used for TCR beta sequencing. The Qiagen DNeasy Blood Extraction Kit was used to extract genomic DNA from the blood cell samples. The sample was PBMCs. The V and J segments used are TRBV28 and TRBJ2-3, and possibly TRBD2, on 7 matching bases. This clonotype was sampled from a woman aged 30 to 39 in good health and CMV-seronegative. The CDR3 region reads CASSLWSGGRDTQYF. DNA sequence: TGTGCCAGCAGTTTATGGTCGGGGGGCCGTGATACGCAGTATTTT.